This T cell receptor beta chain was identified during a study of blood T cell repertoires in COVID-19. Study-level information: Sources were T cells, B-cell-depleted T cells, or PBMCs; the material itself was cDNA or gDNA.

Germline V gene lookup returns CDR1 SGHNT and CDR2 YYREEE (reference sequence). This CDR3 contains 14 residues. V trimming: 0 bases; J trimming: 2 bases; junction bases outside the gene matches: 0. This clone was found a few times. Under the authors' procedure: Reference gene primer amplification yielded estimated nucleated cell counts. Only in-frame clones appear in the TCRdb table, and some are missing; sequencing was by immunoSEQ multiplex PCR. For V, J and clone size, that table is used; D and trimming come from the DNA. The sample holds almost 55,000 clones, 65% to 90% seen once. Sequencing was done on a sample of peripheral blood. V is TRBV5-4 and J is TRBJ2-7; 9 bases align to TRBD1. The clonotype comes from a human donor in a cohort sampled during active COVID-19. This CDR3 is CASSLGQGAYEQYF. In DNA, the CDR3 is TGTGCCAGCAGCTTGGGACAGGGGGCCTACGAGCAGTACTTC.